The 5 T cell receptor beta chains in this list originate from one sample, sequenced in a study of blood T cell repertoires in COVID-19. TCRdb's copy holds only in-frame clones and misses some; the assay was immunoSEQ multiplex PCR. The data show some 270,000 clones, with roughly 84% seen just once and roughly 1.4% held by the top ten. What was sequenced was peripheral blood. These TCRs come from a woman aged 40 to 50 who had recovered from COVID-19.

This rearrangement joins TRBV28 to TRBJ2-2, with D maybe TRBD1 (6 bases). The length of the CDR3 is 16 residues. Between the trimmed V and J ends, which lost 7 bases and 0 bases, there was a span of 15 bases. The germline gives CDR1 MDHEN, CDR2 SYDVKM. CDR3 in DNA: TGTGCCAGCACCCCCTGGACAGATTCGAACACCGGGGAGCTGTTTTTT. Its protein product is CASTPWTDSNTGELFF.

V usage is TRBV28 and J usage is TRBJ2-2; 7 positions match TRBD2. The CDR3 totals 16 residues. The V gene end was trimmed by 5 bases and the J gene end by 1 base; junction bases not matched to a gene: 7. CDR1 and CDR2 (germline): MDHEN, SYDVKM. The CDR3 protein is CASSTTGGKNTGELFF. The CDR3, as DNA: TGTGCCAGCAGTACGACGGGGGGAAAGAACACCGGGGAGCTGTTTTTT.

The chain combines TRBV9 with TRBJ1-3; D might be TRBD1 (6 bases). The V end lost 0 bases, the J end lost 4 bases, and 11 bases lay between the germline ends. The CDR3 is made up of 15 amino acids. Germline CDR1 reads SGDLS; CDR2 reads YYNGEE. The CDR3 reads CASSVGGQTGNTIYF. CDR3 nucleotide sequence: TGTGCCAGCAGCGTAGGTGGACAGACGGGAAACACCATATATTTT.

The chain links TRBV5-1 to TRBJ2-7; possibly TRBD2 for D (6 bases). Germline V gene data show CDR1 as SGHRS and CDR2 as YFSETQ. Between the trimmed V and J ends, which lost 1 base and 5 bases, there was a span of 10 bases. The CDR3 runs to 13 residues. The CDR3 DNA reads TGCGCCAGCAGCTTGAGTCCGGGAGACGAGCAGTACTTC. Protein sequence: CASSLSPGDEQYF. Together with reference TRBV5-1 and TRBJ2-7, the CDR3 gives the full variable domain: KAGVTQTPRYLIKTRGQQVTLSCSPISGHRSVSWYQQTPGQGLQFLFEYFSETQRNKGNFPGRFSGRQFSNSRSEMNVSTLELGDSALYLCASSLSPGDEQYFGPGTRLTVT.

The chain has TRBV29-1 and TRBJ2-7; 9 bases match TRBD1. Losses at the gene ends were 3 bases for V and 5 bases for J; bases not matched to a gene: 5. The CDR3 length is 13 residues. Germline CDR1 SQVTM, CDR2 ANQGSEA. CDR3 nucleotide sequence: TGCAGCGTTGAGCGGGACAGGGACCACGAGCAGTACTTC. Translated: CSVERDRDHEQYF.